The rows below give T cell receptor beta chains drawn from one sample of a study of T cells in narcolepsy. Profiled with immunoSEQ multiplex PCR; TCRdb holds only in-frame clones, not every one. The data contain more than 20,000 clones, more than 75% of them seen just once; the ten biggest clones take up less than 1.3%. The sample consisted of memory (CD45RA-) CD4+ T cells from blood. Receptors originate from a human donor in good health. The conserved cysteine and the conserved F or W are not part of the CDR3 here.

j_call v_call cdr3_aa
TRBJ2-1 TRBV9 ASSGQTRAGAYNEQF
TRBJ2-5 TRBV18 ASSTTGETQY
TRBJ2-5 TRBV9 ASSVTGNQETQY
TRBJ2-1 TRBV25-1 ARGTEYNEQF
TRBJ1-3 TRBV13 ASSGGAGNTIY
TRBJ2-1 TRBV10-2 ASSESAPGAGPSYNEQF
TRBJ2-3 TRBV29-1 SVARGGTDTQY
TRBJ2-3 TRBV2 ASSGGLAGGLSTDTQY
TRBJ1-5 TRBV6-1 ASSEDLYSNQPQH
TRBJ2-7 TRBV4-2 ASSPRIESHEQY
TRBJ2-7 TRBV21-1 ASRLEGPKVYEQY
TRBJ1-2 TRBV20-1 SAEAYYGYT
TRBJ1-5 TRBV30 AWSDRGKSLSGNQPQH
TRBJ1-3 TRBV4-1 ASRPGQGYGNTIY
TRBJ2-7 TRBV6-5 ANKVRERDEQY
TRBJ1-2 TRBV7-9 ASSFAHGNGYT
TRBJ2-3 TRBV5-4 ASSLGLAGGQGTQY
TRBJ1-4 TRBV5-4 ASENEKLF
TRBJ2-3 TRBV4-2 ASSQDITGPRTYTQY
TRBJ2-2 TRBV27 ASTKVVGVNTGELF
TRBJ2-7 TRBV1 TSSQGSLGDEQY
TRBJ2-3 TRBV5-1 ASSLEQASTDTQY
TRBJ2-5 TRBV5-1 ASSLGAGGIEETQY
TRBJ2-7 TRBV7-2 ASSSDRGSSYEQY